This T cell receptor beta chain appears in the sequencing data of a study of blood T cell repertoires in COVID-19. The overall study: T cells, B-cell-depleted T cells, or PBMCs provided the cDNA or gDNA that served as material.

This clone appeared a few times. Deletions cut 5 bases from V and 4 bases from J, with 11 bases between. This CDR3 is 13 amino acids long. Using immunoSEQ multiplex PCR, the repertoire was profiled, and TCRdb retains in-frame clones only, with some absent. The sample records approximately 180,000 clones, more than 65% being singletons. The chain joins TRBV12-3 or TRBV12-4 to TRBJ1-2; D perhaps matches TRBD1 (6 bases). This clonotype was sampled from a man in his forties or fifties who had recovered from COVID-19. The sequencing input was PBMCs or T cells enriched from blood (not recorded which). CDR3 sequence: CASSQTGSYGYTF. The CDR3 nucleotides are TGTGCCAGCAGTCAAACAGGGAGCTATGGCTACACCTTC.